Presented here are 32 T cell receptor beta chains from one specimen sequenced in a study of blood T cell repertoires in COVID-19. Some clones are missing from TCRdb's copy, which holds only in-frame ones; the method was immunoSEQ multiplex PCR. The sample holds roughly 160,000 clones, about 86% seen once. Sequencing input: peripheral blood. Every receptor here comes from a man aged 45-60 years with active or convalescent COVID-19.

The V call is TRBV19, the J call TRBJ2-1; D possibly corresponds to TRBD2 (6 bases). Trimming took off 0 bases at V and 12 bases at J, with 18 bases between the two ends. Germline CDR1 and CDR2: LNHDA and SQIVND (reference sequence). The CDR3 loop spans 15 amino acids. The chain's CDR3 is CASSIDLLASVWQFF. CDR3 nucleotide sequence: TGTGCCAGTAGTATAGATCTCCTAGCGTCAGTTTGGCAGTTCTTC.

The J gene is TRBJ2-5, the V gene TRBV5-8, with a tentative D call TRBD1 (6 bases). V gave up 0 bases and J gave up 5 bases, with 11 bases separating them. This CDR3 contains 14 residues. Germline V CDR1 and CDR2: SGHTS, YDEGEE. This CDR3 is CASSLEGEWETQYF. DNA for the CDR3: TGTGCCAGCAGCTTGGAGGGGGAATGGGAGACCCAGTACTTC.

This clone was seen only once. This chain joins TRBV6-5 and TRBJ2-3; 8 bases match TRBD2. Germline V gives CDR1 MNHEY, CDR2 SVGAGI. The V segment lost 6 bases and the J segment 8 bases; nucleotides outside the gene matches: 13. The CDR3 extends over 15 amino acids. The CDR3 sequence: CASSSGTGTSPTQYF. In DNA, the CDR3 is TGTGCCAGCAGCTCCGGCACCGGGACTAGTCCTACGCAGTATTTT.

The rearrangement links TRBV27 to TRBJ2-1; D is perhaps TRBD2 (6 bases). Trimming pared 3 bases from V and 13 bases from J, leaving 16 bases between. Germline V gene sequence: CDR1 MNHEY, CDR2 SMNVEV (reference sequence). The CDR3 has 13 amino acids. The CDR3 loop is CASSFPHGTPQFF. The CDR3 DNA is TGTGCCAGCAGTTTCCCACATGGGACTCCTCAGTTCTTC.

The gene calls are TRBV29-1 and TRBJ2-5; 9 bases agree with TRBD1. Germline CDR1 and CDR2: SQVTM and ANQGSEA. The CDR3 has 12 residues. V lost 6 bases to trimming and J lost 2 bases; unmatched junction nucleotides: 1. The CDR3 coding sequence is TGCAGCGTGGACAGGGGACAAGAGACCCAGTACTTC. It translates to CSVDRGQETQYF. The complete variable domain, with remaining parts taken from reference TRBV29-1 and TRBJ2-5, reads SAVISQKPSRDICQRGTSLTIQCQVDSQVTMMFWYRQQPGQSLTLIATANQGSEATYESGFVIDKFPISRPNLTFSTLTVSNMSPEDSSIYLCSVDRGQETQYFGPGTRLLVL.

The CDR3 nucleotides are TGCGCCAGCAGCCCGAAAGGACTAGCGGGAGGTGAGCAGTTCTTC. Translating gives CASSPKGLAGGEQFF. The chain uses TRBV5-1 and TRBJ2-1; 14 nucleotides align to TRBD2. The CDR3 runs 15 residues. V lost 4 bases and J lost 9; bases outside the gene matches: 6. CDR1 and CDR2 from the germline V gene are SGHRS and YFSETQ. The variable domain in full, completed from reference TRBV5-1 and TRBJ2-1, reads KAGVTQTPRYLIKTRGQQVTLSCSPISGHRSVSWYQQTPGQGLQFLFEYFSETQRNKGNFPGRFSGRQFSNSRSEMNVSTLELGDSALYLCASSPKGLAGGEQFFGPGTRLTVL.

This clone came up once. This chain uses TRBV7-2 with TRBJ2-6; no firm D call. CDR1 SGHTA and CDR2 FQGNSA come from the germline V gene. V lost 5 bases and J 2 bases, leaving 13 bases between the germline ends. The CDR3 covers 16 residues. For the CDR3, the DNA is TGTGCCAGCAGCACCAGGCCCAGGACTGGGGCCAACGTCCTGACTTTC. It encodes CASSTRPRTGANVLTF.

The chain recombines TRBV4-1 with TRBJ2-3; 8 bases agree with TRBD2. The V gene end was trimmed by 1 base and the J gene end by 1 base; junction bases not matched to a gene: 10. The germline V gene encodes CDR1 MGHRA and CDR2 YSYEKL. CDR3 length: 18 residues. The CDR3 DNA is TGCGCCAGCAGCCAAGGGATTTGGGGACTAGAACGCACAGATACGCAGTATTTT. This gives the protein CASSQGIWGLERTDTQYF.

This clone has just one count. The V and J genes are TRBV7-2 and TRBJ2-3; 9 bases are shared with TRBD2. In germline, CDR1 is SGHTA, CDR2 FQGNSA. Losses at the gene ends were 1 base for V and 1 base for J; bases not matched to a gene: 9. The CDR3 has 18 residues. The CDR3 region is CASSLVVLASGGTDTQYF. For the CDR3, the DNA is TGTGCCAGCAGCTTAGTGGTTTTGGCTAGCGGGGGCACAGATACGCAGTATTTT.

The chain couples TRBV12-3 or TRBV12-4 to TRBJ2-1; the D is unclear. Trimming pared 3 bases from V and 9 bases from J, leaving 12 bases between. This CDR3 is built from 13 residues. This CDR3 is CASSFSSRGEQFF. The DNA for the CDR3 is TGTGCCAGCAGTTTCAGTTCCCGCGGTGAGCAGTTCTTC.

J is TRBJ2-7 and V is TRBV5-1; the match to TRBD2 covers 11 bases. Looked up from germline, CDR1 is SGHRS and CDR2 is YFSETQ. V lost 1 base and J lost 1; bases outside the gene matches: 13. This CDR3 has 19 residues. For the CDR3, the DNA is TGCGCCAGCAGCTTGACGATAGCTAGCGGGGGGTCTAGGTCCTACGAGCAGTACTTC. This sequence encodes CASSLTIASGGSRSYEQYF.

The rearrangement joins TRBV7-9 to TRBJ2-5; 8 bases are a match to TRBD1. With V trimmed by 10 bases and J by 5 bases, 15 bases remained unmatched. The CDR3 consists of 15 residues. From germline, CDR1 is SEHNR and CDR2 FQNEAQ (reference sequence). In DNA, the CDR3 is TGTGCCACCGAGCGAGGACAGGGCGTCCTGGAGACCCAGTACTTC. This codes for CATERGQGVLETQYF.

This chain links TRBV19 with TRBJ1-3; D is unclear. The CDR3 loop spans 14 amino acids. The ends were cut back, 5 bases at V and 4 bases at J, with 12 bases in the middle. Germline assignment: CDR1 LNHDA and CDR2 SQIVND (reference sequence). The CDR3 spells CASSSGGGGNTIYF. The CDR3 DNA reads as TGTGCCAGTAGTTCCGGCGGAGGGGGAAACACCATATATTTT.

This clone has more than one count but fewer than ten. The rearrangement links TRBV15 to TRBJ1-1; possibly TRBD1 for D (5 bases). The V gene's germline CDR1 is LNHNV and CDR2 YYDKDF (reference sequence). CDR3 length: 14 amino acids. Deletions cut 4 bases from V and 5 bases from J, with 14 bases between. The CDR3: CATSKGQGRTEAFF. The CDR3 DNA reads as TGTGCCACCAGCAAAGGTCAGGGAAGGACTGAAGCTTTCTTT.

V usage is TRBV29-1 and J usage is TRBJ2-1; TRBD2 matches 8 bases. Germline values: CDR1 SQVTM, CDR2 ANQGSEA. This CDR3 has 14 amino acids. V shed 6 bases, J shed 8 bases, and the junction held 12 bases outside the gene matches. CDR3 protein: CSVRAGESVDEQFF. The CDR3 bases are TGCAGCGTCAGAGCGGGGGAGAGTGTGGATGAGCAGTTCTTC.

The V gene is TRBV25-1, the J gene TRBJ2-5, with 9 positions matching TRBD2. The J segment lost 5 bases and the V segment lost 1 base, leaving 5 bases of the junction unmatched. CDR1 is MGHDK and CDR2 is SYGVNS in the germline V gene. The CDR3 is 15 amino acids. The CDR3 here is CASSESAGGGETQYF. For the CDR3, the DNA is TGTGCCAGCAGTGAATCAGCGGGAGGAGGGGAGACCCAGTACTTC.

This clone came up a few times. The chain carries TRBV7-9 and TRBJ2-1, with D possibly being TRBD1 (6 bases). Germline V gives CDR1 SEHNR, CDR2 FQNEAQ (reference sequence). Trimming shortened V by 5 bases and J by 6 bases, and 11 bases separated the two germline ends. The CDR3 consists of 13 residues. CDR3 protein: CASSPQGPNEQFF. Written as DNA, the CDR3 is TGTGCCAGCAGCCCACAGGGTCCCAATGAGCAGTTCTTC.

The J gene is TRBJ1-2, the V gene TRBV27, with a weak D call TRBD1 (5 bases). The CDR3 is made up of 12 amino acids. CDR1 is MNHEY and CDR2 is SMNVEV in the germline V gene (reference sequence). V shed 8 bases and J shed 5 bases, with 12 bases lying between them. The CDR3 region is CASGPRGYGYTF. CDR3 coding DNA: TGTGCCAGCGGGCCGCGGGGGTATGGCTACACCTTC.

This rearrangement joins TRBV6-5 to TRBJ1-5; D uncertain. Per germline, CDR1 MNHEY and CDR2 SVGAGI. Trimming took off 0 bases at V and 2 bases at J, with 8 bases between the two ends. The CDR3 runs to 15 residues. In nucleotides, the CDR3 is TGTGCCAGCAGTTACTCGGGAGGAGGCAATCAGCCCCAGCATTTT. It encodes CASSYSGGGNQPQHF.

The genes are TRBV7-9 and TRBJ1-3; D uncertain. V lost 2 bases, J lost 8 bases, and 4 bases lay in between. Germline CDR1 and CDR2: SEHNR and FQNEAQ (reference sequence). The CDR3 has 11 amino acids. CDR3 in DNA: TGTGCCAGCAGCTTAACAGACACCATATATTTT. Amino acid sequence: CASSLTDTIYF.

The rearrangement links TRBV6-5 to TRBJ2-1; TRBD2 might be the D (6 bases). Germline-derived CDR1 and CDR2 are MNHEY and SVGAGI. V gave up 7 bases and J gave up 1 base, with 11 bases separating them. This CDR3 is 14 amino acids long. CDR3 DNA: TGTGCCAGCATGGGAGGATTTTCCTACAATGAGCAGTTCTTC. This encodes CASMGGFSYNEQFF.

The J gene is TRBJ1-1, the V gene TRBV2; TRBD1 aligns across 7 bases. V was clipped by 6 bases and J by 4 bases; unmatched bases: 5. The CDR3 is 13 amino acids. Germline V CDR1 and CDR2: SNHLY, FYNNEI. The CDR3 loop reads CASSPGQVTEAFF. CDR3 in DNA: TGTGCCAGCAGCCCCGGACAGGTCACTGAAGCTTTCTTT.

In this sample, this clone turned up once. The rearrangement links TRBV25-1 to TRBJ2-1, with D uncertain. The CDR3 contains 11 residues. V was shortened by 1 base and J by 9 bases, with 4 bases between the two germline ends. Per germline, CDR1 MGHDK and CDR2 SYGVNS. CDR3 DNA sequence: TGTGCCAGCAGTGAATCGCGTGAGCAGTTCTTC. It specifies CASSESREQFF. The whole variable domain, remainder taken from reference TRBV25-1 and TRBJ2-1, is EADIYQTPRYLVIGTGKKITLECSQTMGHDKMYWYQQDPGMELHLIHYSYGVNSTEKGDLSSESTVSRIRTEHFPLTLESARPSHTSQYLCASSESREQFFGPGTRLTVL.

This clone was counted once. The gene calls are TRBV4-3 and TRBJ2-7; 8 bases are shared with TRBD1. Germline CDR1 and CDR2: LGHNA and YSLEER. The CDR3 runs 15 residues. J was trimmed by 4 bases and V by 0 bases; bases with no gene match: 5. The CDR3 sequence is CASSQEQGANYEQYF. The DNA for the CDR3 is TGCGCCAGCAGCCAAGAGCAGGGGGCGAATTACGAGCAGTACTTC.

V gene TRBV7-9 combines with J gene TRBJ2-5; TRBD1 agrees at 8 bases. The length of the CDR3 is 15 residues. The germline gives CDR1 SEHNR, CDR2 FQNEAQ (reference sequence). With V trimmed by 5 bases and J by 2 bases, 7 bases remained unmatched. In DNA form, the CDR3 reads TGTGCCAGCAGCCCAGGGACAGGACCACAAGAGACCCAGTACTTC. Translation gives CASSPGTGPQETQYF.

The rearrangement uses TRBV5-6 and TRBJ1-2, with TRBD1 identical over 7 bases. The CDR3 has 16 amino acids. V gave up 0 bases and J gave up 5 bases; unmatched junction bases: 10. Germline V lookup: CDR1 SGHDT, CDR2 YYEEEE. Written as DNA, the CDR3 is TGTGCCAGCAGCTTGGTTGGTACAGGGGCTGGTTATGGCTACACCTTC. Protein product: CASSLVGTGAGYGYTF.

The chain links TRBV10-3 to TRBJ2-1; D is possibly TRBD1 (6 bases). Trimming removed 4 bases from V and 5 bases from J, with 15 bases in between. Per the germline V gene, CDR1 is ENHRY and CDR2 is SYGVKD. The CDR3 spans 15 residues. CDR3 loop: CAISVPGTSNNEQFF. Written as DNA, the CDR3 is TGTGCCATCAGTGTCCCCGGGACATCAAACAATGAGCAGTTCTTC.

With respect to this clone: Within the sample, other DNA sequences also encode this same CDR3. CDR3 amino acids: CASSPAGGGNQPQHF. The DNA of the CDR3 is TGTGCCAGCTCACCAGCAGGGGGCGGCAATCAGCCCCAGCATTTT. This chain uses TRBV18 with TRBJ1-5, with TRBD1 matching over 8 bases. Per the germline V gene, CDR1 is KGHSH and CDR2 is LQKENI. V gave up 2 bases and J gave up 2 bases; unmatched junction bases: 2. CDR3 length: 15 amino acids.

V is TRBV3-1 (or the pseudogene TRBV3-2) and J is TRBJ2-7; 10 bases line up with TRBD1. Trimming cost V 4 bases and J 5 bases; bases outside gene matches: 17. Germline V gene data show CDR1 as LGHDT and CDR2 as YNNKEL (reference sequence). CDR3 size: 18 residues. CDR3 nucleotide sequence: TGTGCCAGCAGCCGCCCCCCGGTCCCGGGACAGGGGTTCCACGAGCAGTACTTC. This codes for CASSRPPVPGQGFHEQYF.

The rearrangement links TRBV2 to TRBJ2-4, with D possibly matching TRBD1 (5 bases). The CDR3 runs to 17 residues. Deletions cut 6 bases from V and 0 bases from J, with 18 bases between. Per the germline V gene, CDR1 is SNHLY and CDR2 is FYNNEI. CDR3 nucleotide sequence: TGTGCCAGCAGCTCGATGTGGGGCCAGATAGCCAAAAACATTCAGTACTTC. Translating it yields CASSSMWGQIAKNIQYF.

The chain links TRBV20-1 to TRBJ2-7, with TRBD2 matching 8 bases. Germline-derived CDR1 and CDR2 are DFQATT and SNEGSKA (reference sequence). After removal of 3 bases from V and 5 bases from J, the junction contained 3 bases not matched to a gene. This CDR3 region has 12 residues. The CDR3 protein is CSASPLADEQYF. In DNA, the CDR3 is TGCAGTGCTAGTCCACTAGCGGACGAGCAGTACTTC.

A single count supports this clone. The chain is built from TRBV5-1 and TRBJ1-6; D possibly corresponds to TRBD1 (5 bases). Germline V gene lookup returns CDR1 SGHRS and CDR2 YFSETQ. This CDR3 has 15 residues. Trimming stripped 1 base from V and 10 bases from J, with 15 bases between. The CDR3 DNA reads TGCGCCAGCAGCTTGTCGGGCAGGGAGGGCTCACCCCTCCACTTT. Translated: CASSLSGREGSPLHF.